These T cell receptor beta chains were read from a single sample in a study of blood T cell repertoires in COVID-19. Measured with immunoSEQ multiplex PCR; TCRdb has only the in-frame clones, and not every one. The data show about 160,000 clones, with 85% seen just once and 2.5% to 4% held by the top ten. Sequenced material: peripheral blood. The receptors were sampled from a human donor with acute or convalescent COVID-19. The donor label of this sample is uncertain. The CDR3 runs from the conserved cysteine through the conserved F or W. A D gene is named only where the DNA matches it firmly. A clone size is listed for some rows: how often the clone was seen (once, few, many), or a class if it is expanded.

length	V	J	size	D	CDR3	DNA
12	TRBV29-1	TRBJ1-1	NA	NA	CSAGRGGAEAFF	TGCAGCGCCGGGAGGGGCGGCGCTGAAGCTTTCTTT
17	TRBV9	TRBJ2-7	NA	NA	CAGDNHTLSGRFYEQYF	TGTGCCGGGGACAATCACACCTTAAGTGGCCGATTCTACGAGCAGTACTTC
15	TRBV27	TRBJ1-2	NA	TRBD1	CASSPRTGSNYGYTF	TGTGCCAGCAGTCCCCGGACAGGTTCTAACTATGGCTACACCTTC
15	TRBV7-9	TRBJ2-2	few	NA	CASSLDLTGWRELFF	TGTGCCAGCAGCTTAGACCTTACAGGGTGGAGGGAGCTGTTTTTT
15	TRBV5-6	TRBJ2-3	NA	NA	CASSLEQLGTDTQYF	TGTGCCAGCAGCTTGGAACAGCTTGGAACAGATACGCAGTATTTT
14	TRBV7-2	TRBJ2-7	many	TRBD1	CASSLGTGPYEQYF	TGTGCCAGCAGCTTAGGGACAGGACCCTACGAGCAGTACTTC
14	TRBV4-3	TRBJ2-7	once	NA	CASSQRWGQYEQYF	TGCGCCAGCAGCCAACGCTGGGGGCAGTACGAGCAGTACTTC
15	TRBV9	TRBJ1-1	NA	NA	CASSDIGGQNTEAFF	TGTGCCAGCAGTGACATCGGGGGGCAGAACACTGAAGCTTTCTTT
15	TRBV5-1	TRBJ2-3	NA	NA	CASSLVGGRTDTQYF	TGCGCCAGCAGCTTGGTGGGCGGGCGAACAGATACGCAGTATTTT
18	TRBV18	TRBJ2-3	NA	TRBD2	CASSPAASGVIIRDTQYF	TGTGCCAGCTCCCCAGCTGCTAGCGGGGTAATCATAAGGGATACGCAGTATTTT